The sequence of this TCR beta chain was determined in a study of cytomegalovirus exposure and HLA in healthy donors. The table came from immunoSEQ multiplex PCR; TCRdb's copy has only in-frame clones and leaves some out. The sample lists around 56,000 clones; 93% were seen once. The clonotype was recovered from a woman aged 18-29 years in good health and CMV-seropositive. The sequenced sample was PBMCs.

DNA for the CDR3: TGTGCCAGCAGTTACCGGTCAACCCAAGAGACCCAGTACTTC. As protein: CASSYRSTQETQYF. The chain combines TRBV2 with TRBJ2-5; D call uncertain. Trimming pared 5 bases from V and 1 base from J, leaving 11 bases between. The CDR3 loop spans 14 amino acids. In germline, CDR1 is SNHLY, CDR2 FYNNEI. Full variable domain (missing parts from reference TRBV2 and TRBJ2-5): EPEVTQTPSHQVTQMGQEVILRCVPISNHLYFYWYRQILGQKVEFLVSFYNNEISEKSEIFDDQFSVERPDGSNFTLKIRSTKLEDSAMYFCASSYRSTQETQYFGPGTRLLVL.